One and the same sample provided the 27 T cell receptor beta chains below, sequenced in a study of CD8+ T cells in alopecia areata. RNA, once extracted, was reverse transcribed into cDNA for use as the sequencing template. The assay was immunoSEQ multiplex PCR, and TCRdb's table has in-frame clones only and misses some. The repertoire holds around 250,000 clones, 65% to 70% seen once, with under 1.5% in the top ten. Sequences were derived from CD4+ T cells sorted from blood, sampled at week 0. These receptors were taken from a human donor with alopecia areata.

V usage is TRBV5-1 and J usage is TRBJ2-6; 7 nucleotides align to TRBD2. Germline CDR1 is SGHRS and CDR2 is YFSETQ. The CDR3 extends over 15 amino acids. The trim removed 0 bases at V and 6 bases at J, leaving 3 bases unmatched. The CDR3 protein is CASSLEAGTANVLTF. The CDR3 bases are TGCGCCAGCAGCTTGGAAGCGGGGACGGCCAACGTCCTGACTTTC.

The chain combines TRBV7-9 with TRBJ2-5, with a tentative D call TRBD2 (6 bases). The CDR3 runs 15 residues. The V end lost 6 bases, the J end lost 7 bases, and 21 bases lay between the germline ends. Germline-derived CDR1 and CDR2 are SEHNR and FQNEAQ (reference sequence). CDR3 sequence: CASRASGTLRGTQYF. CDR3 coding DNA: TGTGCCAGCAGGGCAAGTGGGACTCTTCGAGGGACCCAGTACTTC.

This clone was seen a handful of times. The chain recombines TRBV29-1 with TRBJ2-5; D uncertain. The germline V and J ends were trimmed by 5 bases and 1 base, with 14 bases remaining between them. CDR1 and CDR2 from the germline V gene are SQVTM and ANQGSEA. The CDR3 length is 14 residues. CDR3 protein: CSVHYPFAQETQYF. The CDR3 DNA is TGCAGCGTTCACTACCCCTTTGCCCAAGAGACCCAGTACTTC.

The chain uses TRBV12-5 and TRBJ2-7; 7 nucleotides align to TRBD2. Germline lookup yields CDR1 LGHNT and CDR2 FRNRAP. This CDR3 region has 14 residues. J lost 1 base, V lost 5 bases, and 5 bases had no gene match. The CDR3 is CASGPLATSYEQYF. DNA for the CDR3: TGTGCTAGTGGTCCACTAGCGACTTCCTACGAGCAGTACTTC.

The chain joins TRBV29-1 to TRBJ1-1; TRBD1 matches 7 bases. The trim removed 3 bases at V and 1 base at J, leaving 2 bases unmatched. Germline CDR1 SQVTM, CDR2 ANQGSEA. CDR3 length equals 13 residues. The CDR3 sequence is CSVETGRNTEAFF. DNA for the CDR3: TGCAGCGTTGAGACAGGGCGGAACACTGAAGCTTTCTTT.

This clone has only a few counts. The chain is built from TRBV7-8 and TRBJ1-1; D call uncertain. CDR1 SGHVS and CDR2 FQNEAQ come from the germline V gene. CDR3 length equals 14 residues. Trimming took off 5 bases at V and 2 bases at J, with 12 bases between the two ends. CDR3 in amino acids: CASSLIVENTEAFF. CDR3 DNA: TGTGCCAGCAGCCTCATTGTGGAAAACACTGAAGCTTTCTTT.

V is TRBV20-1 and J is TRBJ2-5; tentatively, D is TRBD2 (6 bases). CDR3 size: 11 residues. Germline values: CDR1 DFQATT, CDR2 SNEGSKA (reference sequence). Trimming cost V 6 bases and J 5 bases, with 10 bases left between them. The CDR3 protein is CSANSGETQYF. Written as DNA, the CDR3 is TGCAGTGCGAACAGCGGGGAGACCCAGTACTTC.

The chain has TRBV30 and TRBJ1-2; D unclear. Germline lookup yields CDR1 GTSNPN and CDR2 SVGIG (reference sequence). The CDR3 is made up of 14 amino acids. With 0 bases removed from V and 0 bases from J, the gap between germline ends came to 8 bases. The CDR3 spells CAWSVDLANYGYTF. The DNA for the CDR3 is TGTGCCTGGAGTGTAGACTTAGCTAACTATGGCTACACCTTC.

CDR3 sequence (DNA): TGCAGCGTTGAAAGGACAGGCGCAAAGAATGGCTACACCTTC. Protein sequence: CSVERTGAKNGYTF. The rearrangement links TRBV29-1 to TRBJ1-2, with TRBD1 identical over 7 bases. V gave up 2 bases and J gave up 6 bases; unmatched junction bases: 9. This CDR3 is built from 14 residues. CDR1 SQVTM and CDR2 ANQGSEA come from the germline V gene.

This clone was recorded a few times. The chain carries TRBV7-2 and TRBJ1-2; no reliable D call. V gave up 5 bases and J gave up 4 bases, with 11 bases separating them. The CDR3 is 13 amino acids. CDR1 SGHTA and CDR2 FQGNSA come from the germline V gene. CDR3 bases: TGTGCCAGCAGCCCAGCGGTATCCTATGGCTACACCTTC. Amino acids: CASSPAVSYGYTF.

The chain employs TRBV2 and TRBJ1-2, with a tentative D call TRBD1 (5 bases). The length of the CDR3 is 12 residues. V was clipped by 7 bases and J by 2 bases, with 8 bases between them. CDR1 and CDR2 (germline): SNHLY, FYNNEI. CDR3 DNA sequence: TGTGCCAGCACTACAGGAAACTATGGCTACACCTTC. As protein: CASTTGNYGYTF. Supplemented by reference TRBV2 and TRBJ1-2, the full variable domain reads EPEVTQTPSHQVTQMGQEVILRCVPISNHLYFYWYRQILGQKVEFLVSFYNNEISEKSEIFDDQFSVERPDGSNFTLKIRSTKLEDSAMYFCASTTGNYGYTFGSGTRLTVV.

This clone has only a few counts. The chain joins TRBV29-1 to TRBJ2-1; 11 bases map to TRBD1. The trim removed 8 bases at V and 4 bases at J, leaving 4 bases unmatched. In germline, CDR1 is SQVTM, CDR2 ANQGSEA. This CDR3 contains 13 residues. CDR3 DNA: TGCAGCTTAGGACAGGGGGCGTACAATGAGCAGTTCTTC. Translation gives CSLGQGAYNEQFF.

The rearrangement uses TRBV5-6 and TRBJ2-1, with 9 bases that match TRBD1. Germline V gives CDR1 SGHDT, CDR2 YYEEEE. The CDR3 has 16 residues. Unmatched junction bases numbered 9, after V lost 2 bases and J lost 6 bases. CDR3 DNA: TGTGCCAGCAGCTTTAAAACCGGGACAGGGCGCAATGAGCAGTTCTTC. It encodes CASSFKTGTGRNEQFF.

The sample holds a few counts of this clone. The rearrangement uses TRBV29-1 and TRBJ2-2, with 7 bases identical to TRBD1. V was pared by 7 bases and J by 5 bases, with 4 bases of the junction left unmatched. Germline CDR1 reads SQVTM; CDR2 reads ANQGSEA. The CDR3 spans 12 residues. As DNA, the CDR3 is TGCAGCGCCGGACAGGCGACCGGGGAGCTGTTTTTT. Translating gives CSAGQATGELFF.

This chain links TRBV18 with TRBJ2-7; the D is unclear. The CDR3 has 12 amino acids. Trimming shortened V by 6 bases and J by 6 bases, and 12 bases separated the two germline ends. Germline V gene data show CDR1 as KGHSH and CDR2 as LQKENI. The CDR3 loop reads CASSPKGFEQYF. CDR3 bases: TGTGCCAGCTCCCCGAAGGGTTTCGAGCAGTACTTC.

The chain uses TRBV14 and TRBJ1-6; D is undetermined. The CDR3 has 12 amino acids. Germline V CDR1 and CDR2: SGHDN, FVKESK. V lost 3 bases to trimming and J lost 8 bases, with 5 bases between them. CDR3 nucleotide sequence: TGTGCCAGCAGCCATATGGATTCACCCCTCCACTTT. Protein: CASSHMDSPLHF.

This clone was seen a single time. The genes are TRBV9 and TRBJ2-5; the match to TRBD2 covers 11 bases. The CDR3 has 14 amino acids. Germline CDR1 reads SGDLS; CDR2 reads YYNGEE. J gave up 5 bases and V 4 bases, and 4 bases lay outside the gene matches. CDR3: CASSPRTSGETQYF. The CDR3 nucleotides read TGTGCCAGCAGCCCTCGGACTAGCGGGGAGACCCAGTACTTC.

This clone was counted at least ten times. J is TRBJ2-7 and V is TRBV5-4, with D possibly being TRBD2 (7 bases). Germline-derived CDR1 and CDR2 are SGHNT and YYREEE (reference sequence). With 7 bases removed from V and 0 bases from J, the gap between germline ends came to 23 bases. This CDR3 contains 17 residues. The CDR3 spells CASSSEGDYYSSYEQYF. In DNA form, the CDR3 reads TGTGCCAGCTCGTCGGAGGGGGACTACTATAGCTCCTACGAGCAGTACTTC.

This clone was counted between two and nine times. This sequence joins TRBV5-1 and TRBJ2-5, with 9 bases that match TRBD2. This CDR3 contains 16 residues. CDR1 and CDR2 (germline): SGHRS, YFSETQ. V lost 3 bases to trimming and J lost 0 bases; unmatched junction nucleotides: 6. CDR3 sequence reads: CASSSLAGDHQETQYF. DNA of the CDR3: TGCGCCAGCAGCTCCTTAGCGGGGGACCACCAAGAGACCCAGTACTTC.

The chain carries TRBV5-6 and TRBJ2-7, with TRBD1 identical over 10 bases. Losses at the gene ends were 1 base for V and 7 bases for J; bases not matched to a gene: 8. The CDR3 consists of 15 residues. The germline V gene has CDR1 SGHDT and CDR2 YYEEEE. CDR3 DNA sequence: TGTGCCAGCAGCTTGCCGCGACAGGGGGCGGGGGAGCAGTACTTC. Amino acids: CASSLPRQGAGEQYF. Filled out from reference TRBV5-6 and TRBJ2-7, the complete variable domain reads DAGVTQSPTHLIKTRGQQVTLRCSPKSGHDTVSWYQQALGQGPQFIFQYYEEEERQRGNFPDRFSGHQFPNYSSELNVNALLLGDSALYLCASSLPRQGAGEQYFGPGTRLTVT.

V and J are TRBV9 and TRBJ1-1, with TRBD1 matching over 10 bases. V was pared by 4 bases and J by 3 bases, with 9 bases of the junction left unmatched. Germline values: CDR1 SGDLS, CDR2 YYNGEE. The CDR3 is made up of 16 amino acids. The CDR3 DNA reads TGTGCCAGCAGCAAAAACGACAGGGGGCAATACACTGAAGCTTTCTTT. Amino acids: CASSKNDRGQYTEAFF.

This chain connects TRBV5-4 to TRBJ2-5, with a tentative D call TRBD2 (5 bases). Germline V lookup: CDR1 SGHNT, CDR2 YYREEE (reference sequence). The length of the CDR3 is 15 residues. Trimming cost V 0 bases and J 2 bases, with 11 bases left between them. CDR3 sequence: CASSLGGSTQETQYF. Written as DNA, the CDR3 is TGTGCCAGCAGCTTGGGTGGGAGTACTCAAGAGACCCAGTACTTC.

With respect to this clone: Other DNA sequences in the sample encode the same CDR3. CDR3 nucleotides: TGTGCCAGCAGTGCCATCGGAGAGACCCAGTACTTC. Its translation: CASSAIGETQYF. The gene calls are TRBV2 and TRBJ2-5; no clear D. CDR1 SNHLY and CDR2 FYNNEI come from the germline V gene. The CDR3 has 12 amino acids. Trimming removed 4 bases at V and 4 bases at J, with 7 bases between.

The V and J genes are TRBV29-1 and TRBJ2-5, with D possibly being TRBD1 or TRBD2 (5 bases each). Germline values: CDR1 SQVTM, CDR2 ANQGSEA. V lost 4 bases and J lost 9, with 18 bases in between. CDR3 length equals 13 residues. The CDR3 nucleotides are TGCAGCGTTGTCGGGGACGCAAAGTGGGCCCAGTACTTC. Its translation: CSVVGDAKWAQYF.

The chain combines TRBV30 with TRBJ2-1, with D perhaps assigned TRBD1 or TRBD2 (5 bases each). CDR3 size: 14 residues. V was shortened by 2 bases and J by 5 bases, with 13 bases between the two germline ends. Germline values: CDR1 GTSNPN, CDR2 SVGIG (reference sequence). CDR3 in DNA: TGTGCCTGGAGTCCGGGGCCTTCGAACAATGAGCAGTTCTTC. It encodes CAWSPGPSNNEQFF.

Details on this clone: Other DNA sequences within the sample encode an identical CDR3. This rearrangement joins TRBV29-1 to TRBJ2-3, with D maybe TRBD2 (5 bases). The CDR3 is 12 residues long. Germline CDR1 SQVTM, CDR2 ANQGSEA. V lost 6 bases and J lost 3, with 10 bases in between. As DNA, the CDR3 is TGCAGCGTCGCGACGGGAACAGATACGCAGTATTTT. Translating gives CSVATGTDTQYF.

The chain is built from TRBV7-2 and TRBJ2-1, with D unclear. The CDR3 consists of 14 residues. V gave up 4 bases and J gave up 4 bases, with 11 bases separating them. Germline V gives CDR1 SGHTA, CDR2 FQGNSA. CDR3 sequence (DNA): TGTGCCAGCAGCTCGGCTTACACTTACAATGAGCAGTTCTTC. This gives the protein CASSSAYTYNEQFF.